The rows below give T cell receptor beta chains drawn from one sample of a study of blood T cell repertoires in COVID-19. The data were produced by immunoSEQ multiplex PCR, yet TCRdb's version contains in-frame clones alone and is incomplete. The top ten hold over 15% of the sample, which has about 170,000 clones, around 79% seen once. Specimen: PBMCs or T cells enriched from blood (not recorded which). The receptors stem from a woman aged 70-85 years in a cohort exposed to, infected with or recovered from COVID-19 (not recorded which). Both conserved end residues are part of each CDR3. Fields, in order: V gene, clone size, D gene, J gene, CDR3 DNA, CDR3 protein. D genes are given only for firm matches. Not all rows give a size; the values are once, few, many and, for expanded clones, a class.

v_call: TRBV7-2; clone_size: NA; d_call: NA; j_call: TRBJ2-5; cdr3_nt: TGTGCCAGCAGCTTAGCGCCAGGGCAAGAGACCCAGTACTTC; cdr3_aa: CASSLAPGQETQYF
v_call: TRBV2; clone_size: NA; d_call: TRBD1; j_call: TRBJ1-1; cdr3_nt: TGTGCCAGCAGCTTGACAGGGTGGAACACTGAAGCTTTCTTT; cdr3_aa: CASSLTGWNTEAFF
v_call: TRBV10-1; clone_size: NA; d_call: TRBD2; j_call: TRBJ2-7; cdr3_nt: TGCGCCAACGACAAGCGGGACCCCGAATACGAGCAGTACTTC; cdr3_aa: CANDKRDPEYEQYF
v_call: TRBV28; clone_size: NA; d_call: TRBD2; j_call: TRBJ2-7; cdr3_nt: TGTGCCAGCAGTCCAGGACTAGCGGGAGGGCCGGGTGATAACGAGCAGTACTTC; cdr3_aa: CASSPGLAGGPGDNEQYF
v_call: TRBV5-1; clone_size: once; d_call: NA; j_call: TRBJ2-1; cdr3_nt: TGCGCCAGCAGCTTGAGGTTCCAAGAAGCGACCTCCTACAATGAGCAGTTCTTC; cdr3_aa: CASSLRFQEATSYNEQFF
v_call: TRBV7-3; clone_size: NA; d_call: TRBD1; j_call: TRBJ1-1; cdr3_nt: TGTGCCAGCAGCTTAGCAGGGGGCGCGACTGAAGCTTTCTTT; cdr3_aa: CASSLAGGATEAFF
v_call: TRBV6-6; clone_size: NA; d_call: NA; j_call: TRBJ2-2; cdr3_nt: TGTGCCAGCAGTTCAACAGGGACCACCGGGGAGCTGTTTTTT; cdr3_aa: CASSSTGTTGELFF
v_call: TRBV6-5; clone_size: NA; d_call: NA; j_call: TRBJ1-5; cdr3_nt: TGTGCCAGCCGGAGGGAGCGCAATCAGCCCCAGCATTTT; cdr3_aa: CASRRERNQPQHF
v_call: TRBV27; clone_size: once; d_call: NA; j_call: TRBJ2-5; cdr3_nt: TGTGCCAGCAGTCCGCTAGGCCTCGTCGAGACCCAGTACTTC; cdr3_aa: CASSPLGLVETQYF
v_call: TRBV27; clone_size: NA; d_call: NA; j_call: TRBJ2-1; cdr3_nt: TGTGCCAGCAGTTGGAACCAGGGTAAGCAGTTCTTC; cdr3_aa: CASSWNQGKQFF
v_call: TRBV5-4; clone_size: NA; d_call: TRBD2; j_call: TRBJ2-1; cdr3_nt: TGTGCCAGCAGCTTGGCACTAGCGGGAATGGCTGAGCAGTTCTTC; cdr3_aa: CASSLALAGMAEQFF
v_call: TRBV29-1; clone_size: medium-sized; d_call: NA; j_call: TRBJ1-5; cdr3_nt: TGCAGCGTGGCAGGAGGTAGCAATCAGCCCCAGCATTTT; cdr3_aa: CSVAGGSNQPQHF
v_call: TRBV7-2; clone_size: NA; d_call: NA; j_call: TRBJ2-7; cdr3_nt: TGTGCCAGCAGCTTTTACAGCAATTCCGCCTACGAGCAGTACTTC; cdr3_aa: CASSFYSNSAYEQYF
v_call: TRBV29-1; clone_size: NA; d_call: TRBD1; j_call: TRBJ2-7; cdr3_nt: TGCAGCACCCTCGGACAGGGGACTTCCCTGGACTACGAGCAGTACTTC; cdr3_aa: CSTLGQGTSLDYEQYF
v_call: TRBV12-5; clone_size: NA; d_call: TRBD1; j_call: TRBJ1-4; cdr3_nt: TGTGCTAGTGCCATGGGACAGGGAGGTGAAAAACTGTTTTTT; cdr3_aa: CASAMGQGGEKLFF
v_call: TRBV7-9; clone_size: NA; d_call: TRBD2; j_call: TRBJ2-5; cdr3_nt: TGTGCCAGCAGCCCTGGGCTAGCGGGAGTTGGAGAGACCCAGTACTTC; cdr3_aa: CASSPGLAGVGETQYF
v_call: TRBV2; clone_size: NA; d_call: TRBD2; j_call: TRBJ2-7; cdr3_nt: TGTGCCAGCGGACTAGCGCCTGAAAGCTCCTACGAGCAGTACTTC; cdr3_aa: CASGLAPESSYEQYF
v_call: TRBV5-1; clone_size: NA; d_call: NA; j_call: TRBJ1-5; cdr3_nt: TGCGCCAGCAGCTTGGAAGGGAATGGGGCGCAGCCCCAGCATTTT; cdr3_aa: CASSLEGNGAQPQHF
v_call: TRBV28; clone_size: once; d_call: NA; j_call: TRBJ2-1; cdr3_nt: TGTGCCAGCAGTCCTTACCTCGACACGAAGAGCGGTATTACCTCCTACAATGAGCAGTTCTTC; cdr3_aa: CASSPYLDTKSGITSYNEQFF
v_call: TRBV28; clone_size: once; d_call: NA; j_call: TRBJ1-5; cdr3_nt: TGTGCCAGCAGTTACCCGGGACTCCCCAATCAGCCCCAGCATTTT; cdr3_aa: CASSYPGLPNQPQHF
v_call: TRBV6-1; clone_size: NA; d_call: NA; j_call: TRBJ1-5; cdr3_nt: TGTGCCAGCAGTGAACCAGGGGCGGCGGATCAGCCCCAGCATTTT; cdr3_aa: CASSEPGAADQPQHF
v_call: TRBV7-9; clone_size: NA; d_call: TRBD1; j_call: TRBJ1-5; cdr3_nt: TGTGCCAGCAGCTTAGGACAGGGTTTTGGGGATTATCAGCCCCAGCATTTT; cdr3_aa: CASSLGQGFGDYQPQHF
v_call: TRBV4-1; clone_size: NA; d_call: NA; j_call: TRBJ1-6; cdr3_nt: TGCGCCAGCAGCCTTACTGAAGGGGCAGCACCCCTCCACTTT; cdr3_aa: CASSLTEGAAPLHF
v_call: TRBV4-1; clone_size: NA; d_call: NA; j_call: TRBJ2-6; cdr3_nt: TGCGCCAGCAGCCGACACCAGGGGTCTGGGGCCAACGTCCTGACTTTC; cdr3_aa: CASSRHQGSGANVLTF
v_call: TRBV7-3; clone_size: many; d_call: NA; j_call: TRBJ1-3; cdr3_nt: TGTGCCAGCAGCTTAGGGGACAACTCTGGAAACACCATATATTTT; cdr3_aa: CASSLGDNSGNTIYF
v_call: TRBV3-1/TRBV3-2; clone_size: NA; d_call: NA; j_call: TRBJ2-1; cdr3_nt: TGTGCCAGCAGCCAGGCAGGCAACAATGAGCAGTTCTTC; cdr3_aa: CASSQAGNNEQFF
v_call: TRBV27; clone_size: few; d_call: TRBD1; j_call: TRBJ1-5; cdr3_nt: TGTGCCAGCAGTCACAGGGGCGCCCCCAGTCAGCCCCAGCATTTT; cdr3_aa: CASSHRGAPSQPQHF
v_call: TRBV20-1; clone_size: NA; d_call: TRBD1; j_call: TRBJ1-2; cdr3_nt: TGCAGCGGACAGGTCTTTGATGGCTACACCTTC; cdr3_aa: CSGQVFDGYTF
v_call: TRBV6-2/TRBV6-3; clone_size: NA; d_call: TRBD2; j_call: TRBJ2-1; cdr3_nt: TGTGCCAGCAGTTACTTGGGAGCTAGCGGGAATTCCTACAATGAGCAGTTCTTC; cdr3_aa: CASSYLGASGNSYNEQFF
v_call: TRBV5-4; clone_size: NA; d_call: NA; j_call: TRBJ2-1; cdr3_nt: TGTGCCAGCAGCTTGGCTGGGCTCGATGAGCAGTTCTTC; cdr3_aa: CASSLAGLDEQFF
v_call: TRBV6-5; clone_size: NA; d_call: NA; j_call: TRBJ1-5; cdr3_nt: TGTGCCAGCAGCGACCCTGGGGGCAGCAATCAGCCCCAGCATTTT; cdr3_aa: CASSDPGGSNQPQHF
v_call: TRBV6-5; clone_size: NA; d_call: NA; j_call: TRBJ2-1; cdr3_nt: TGTGCCAGCAGTTGGGGAACAGGGTCGTCCTACAATGAGCAGTTCTTC; cdr3_aa: CASSWGTGSSYNEQFF
v_call: TRBV2; clone_size: NA; d_call: TRBD1; j_call: TRBJ1-1; cdr3_nt: TGTGCCAGCAGTGACGAGGGGGCTTACACTGAAGCTTTCTTT; cdr3_aa: CASSDEGAYTEAFF
v_call: TRBV7-8; clone_size: once; d_call: TRBD2; j_call: TRBJ2-1; cdr3_nt: TGTGCCAGCAGCTTAATACTAGCGAGCTACAATGAGCAGTTCTTC; cdr3_aa: CASSLILASYNEQFF
v_call: TRBV28; clone_size: once; d_call: TRBD2; j_call: TRBJ2-1; cdr3_nt: TGTGCCAGCAGGCTAGCGGGAGTTGGTAATGAGCAGTTCTTC; cdr3_aa: CASRLAGVGNEQFF
v_call: TRBV9; clone_size: NA; d_call: NA; j_call: TRBJ1-3; cdr3_nt: TGTGCCAGCAGCCAATACGCCGGTGGAAACACCATATATTTT; cdr3_aa: CASSQYAGGNTIYF
v_call: TRBV12-3/TRBV12-4; clone_size: few; d_call: NA; j_call: TRBJ2-3; cdr3_nt: TGTGCCAGCAGCCCGACAGAGCGTACGCAGTATTTT; cdr3_aa: CASSPTERTQYF
v_call: TRBV10-3; clone_size: NA; d_call: TRBD2; j_call: TRBJ2-1; cdr3_nt: TGTGCCATCAGTGACGCACTAGCGGGAGGTTGGAATGAGCAGTTCTTC; cdr3_aa: CAISDALAGGWNEQFF
v_call: TRBV11-3; clone_size: NA; d_call: TRBD2; j_call: TRBJ2-7; cdr3_nt: TGTGCCAGCAGCTTAGATCAGGGTGGGAGCGGGAGTTCCATCGAGCAGTACTTC; cdr3_aa: CASSLDQGGSGSSIEQYF
v_call: TRBV4-2; clone_size: NA; d_call: NA; j_call: TRBJ1-5; cdr3_nt: TGTGCCAGCAGCCAAGTAGCAGCGTATAATCAGCCCCAGCATTTT; cdr3_aa: CASSQVAAYNQPQHF
v_call: TRBV27; clone_size: NA; d_call: NA; j_call: TRBJ1-1; cdr3_nt: TGTGCCAGCAGTTTATACAGGGCGGGTACTGAAGCTTTCTTT; cdr3_aa: CASSLYRAGTEAFF
v_call: TRBV5-8; clone_size: NA; d_call: NA; j_call: TRBJ2-3; cdr3_nt: TGTGCCAGCAGTTCCAGACAGGCCACAGATACGCAGTATTTT; cdr3_aa: CASSSRQATDTQYF
v_call: TRBV4-1; clone_size: NA; d_call: NA; j_call: TRBJ1-1; cdr3_nt: TGCGCCAGCAGCCAAGATCAGGGATCGAACACTGAAGCTTTCTTT; cdr3_aa: CASSQDQGSNTEAFF
v_call: TRBV19; clone_size: NA; d_call: NA; j_call: TRBJ1-1; cdr3_nt: TGTGCCAGTAGGAATGGGCAGGGGAACACTGAAGCTTTCTTT; cdr3_aa: CASRNGQGNTEAFF
v_call: TRBV6-5; clone_size: NA; d_call: NA; j_call: TRBJ2-1; cdr3_nt: TGTGCCAGCAGTTACTCTCCGGGAACGGCGGGTGAGCAGTTCTTC; cdr3_aa: CASSYSPGTAGEQFF
v_call: TRBV28; clone_size: few; d_call: NA; j_call: TRBJ1-2; cdr3_nt: TGTGCCAGCCTCTCAGACCCGCAGGGTAGCTATGGCTACACCTTC; cdr3_aa: CASLSDPQGSYGYTF